Listed below are T cell receptor beta chains from one sample, sequenced in a study of cytomegalovirus exposure and HLA in healthy donors. Some clones are missing from TCRdb's copy, which holds only in-frame ones; the method was immunoSEQ multiplex PCR. Of 63,000 or so clones in the sample, 73% were seen once. Source material: PBMCs. The receptors here all came from a man aged 45 to 65 in good health and CMV-seronegative. Both conserved end residues are trimmed from each CDR3.

v_call	j_call	cdr3_length	cdr3_aa
TRBV7-8	TRBJ2-7	12	ASSFPTGAYEQY
TRBV25-1	TRBJ2-3	14	ASSKDQAGSTDTQY
TRBV19	TRBJ2-7	12	ASIRTGSSYEQY
TRBV28	TRBJ1-5	16	ATSKGGTGGDSNQPQH
TRBV7-2	TRBJ2-3	12	ASSFAADTDTQY
TRBV5-1	TRBJ1-5	13	ASRLGQGSNQPQH
TRBV19	TRBJ1-5	13	ASTVGQHSNQPQH
TRBV9	TRBJ2-3	12	ASSVSRVLDTQY
TRBV9	TRBJ1-3	11	ASRPSSGNTIY
TRBV11-3	TRBJ2-5	15	ASRLPHCTGGQETQY
TRBV6-1	TRBJ2-3	14	ASSEAKRGGTDTQY
TRBV7-8	TRBJ2-7	12	ASSRTDRVDEQY
TRBV9	TRBJ2-3	14	ASSGGTGGNTDTQY
TRBV6-1	TRBJ2-4	14	ASSDPRGLAKNIQY
TRBV7-8	TRBJ2-7	11	ASGGTDSYEQY
TRBV5-1	TRBJ2-6	13	ASSPRASGANVLT
TRBV6-5	TRBJ2-1	13	ASSRRWGLYNEQF
TRBV5-1	TRBJ2-7	12	ASSPTGGSHEQY
TRBV2	TRBJ1-1	13	ASTPVGRENTEAF
TRBV4-1	TRBJ2-1	14	ASSQVADNSYNEQF
TRBV9	TRBJ2-5	14	ASSVGQGNSQETQY
TRBV2	TRBJ1-2	12	ASTGGGASGGYT
TRBV7-2	TRBJ1-5	10	ASSLPGQPQH
TRBV29-1	TRBJ1-3	13	SVEGGDLYGNTIY
TRBV5-1	TRBJ2-3	13	ASSLDTGGTDTQY
TRBV7-9	TRBJ1-5	15	SSSSLRDLDQGQPQH
TRBV10-3	TRBJ2-7	13	AISEPGREWSEQY
TRBV7-2	TRBJ2-7	11	ASSPLRAYEQY
TRBV5-1	TRBJ2-2	13	ASSLVDRNIGELF
TRBV15	TRBJ1-5	13	ATSRSTGPNQPQH
TRBV12-5	TRBJ2-7	11	ASGLAPQGQQY
TRBV30	TRBJ1-2	13	AWSEGTVANYGYT
TRBV15	TRBJ1-5	12	ATTQGSGNQPQH
TRBV6-1	TRBJ2-1	11	ASSGRRGSEQF
TRBV9	TRBJ1-2	13	ASRGGGLRNYGYT
TRBV7-9	TRBJ1-3	13	ASSRTDRSGNTIY
TRBV30	TRBJ1-6	14	ASEEEGSRYNSPLH
TRBV9	TRBJ1-1	10	ASSAPPTEAF
TRBV4-1	TRBJ1-1	14	ASSQESTGLGTEAF
TRBV4-2	TRBJ1-2	14	ASSQDRGRGDYGYT
TRBV7-9	TRBJ1-2	13	ASSLGQAPYYGYT
TRBV27	TRBJ1-2	12	ASSLKGGPYGYT
TRBV7-8	TRBJ2-3	16	ASSPLLSGGARTDTQY
TRBV5-4	TRBJ2-7	13	ASSLSSDRGRGQY
TRBV7-6	TRBJ2-5	13	ASSLSAGVQETQY
TRBV9	TRBJ2-5	14	ASSSTGLGGLETQY
TRBV11-1	TRBJ2-4	12	ASSNRGLGDIQY
TRBV7-3	TRBJ1-1	13	ASSLKAGGFTEAF
TRBV6-5	TRBJ1-2	12	ASSNRDSNYGYT
TRBV11-2	TRBJ2-7	11	ASSLLERGPSR